The 30 T cell receptor beta chains below were found in one sample sequenced in a study of glioma-infiltrating T cells. TCR alpha and beta CDR3 regions were amplified from RNA using iRepertoire nested multiplex PCR. TCRdb re-called the multiplex PCR reads with MiXCR, one entry per CDR3 protein. The sample records over 120,000 distinct CDR3 sequences, more than 35% being singletons. The sequenced sample was glioma tissue, nonneoplastic brain tissue, or PBMCs (not recorded which). The receptors originated from a human donor with low-grade glioma or glioblastoma, undergoing nonglioma brain surgery, or in good health (not recorded which).

This clonotype was detected a few times. The V gene is TRBV29-1, the J gene TRBJ2-1, with D uncertain. CDR3 length: 11 residues. Germline V gene lookup returns CDR1 SQVTM and CDR2 ANQGSEA. V lost 5 bases and J lost 4, with 6 bases in between. CDR3 protein: CSVLTYNEQFF. CDR3 nucleotide sequence: TGCAGCGTTCTAACTTACAATGAGCAGTTCTTC.

This clonotype turned up a few times. This chain joins TRBV6-1 and TRBJ2-3; no clear D. Germline values: CDR1 MNHNS, CDR2 SASEGT. The CDR3 runs 12 residues. V was trimmed by 7 bases and J by 2 bases, leaving 7 bases between them. CDR3 amino acids: CASTADTDTQYF. CDR3 nucleotide sequence: TGTGCCAGCACGGCAGACACAGATACGCAGTATTTT.

The chain combines TRBV6-1 with TRBJ2-1; tentative D call: TRBD1 (5 bases). The CDR3 is made up of 13 amino acids. Trimming stripped 7 bases from V and 4 bases from J, with 11 bases between. CDR1 and CDR2 (germline): MNHNS, SASEGT. CDR3 sequence reads: CASMTEPYNEQFF. CDR3 coding DNA: TGTGCCAGCATGACAGAACCTTACAATGAGCAGTTCTTC.

This clonotype has just a few counts. The J gene is TRBJ2-3, the V gene TRBV28; 7 bases are a match to TRBD2. J lost 0 bases, V lost 5 bases, and 5 bases had no gene match. Germline V gene data show CDR1 as MDHEN and CDR2 as SYDVKM. The CDR3 runs 15 residues. The CDR3 protein is CASSPILASTDTQYF. The CDR3 DNA follows: TGTGCCAGCAGTCCCATACTAGCGAGCACAGATACGCAGTATTTT. Full variable domain (remainder filled in from reference TRBV28 and TRBJ2-3): DVKVTQSSRYLVKRTGEKVFLECVQDMDHENMFWYRQDPGLGLRLIYFSYDVKMKEKGDIPEGYSVSREKKERFSLILESASTNQTSMYLCASSPILASTDTQYFGPGTRLTVL.

This clonotype was recorded at least ten times. The rearrangement links TRBV6-1 to TRBJ2-3, with D possibly being TRBD1 or TRBD2 (5 bases each). Germline V gene lookup returns CDR1 MNHNS and CDR2 SASEGT. The V and J ends lost 7 bases and 2 bases respectively, with 10 bases between them. The length of the CDR3 is 13 residues. The CDR3 region has the DNA TGTGCCAGCACGGGGACGTACACAGATACGCAGTATTTT. Its protein is CASTGTYTDTQYF.

This chain links TRBV12-3 or TRBV12-4 with TRBJ1-1; D uncertain. The CDR3 has 13 residues. V dropped 3 bases and J dropped 3 bases, with 8 bases sitting between them. This CDR3 is CASSFGLYTEAFF. CDR3 coding DNA: TGTGCCAGCAGTTTTGGGCTGTACACTGAAGCTTTCTTT.

The J gene is TRBJ1-2, the V gene TRBV25-1; 7 bases fit TRBD1. The junction had 6 bases not matched to a gene; V was cut back by 5 bases and J by 3 bases. The CDR3 spans 14 residues. Germline V gene lookup returns CDR1 MGHDK and CDR2 SYGVNS. The CDR3: CASSPTGQYYGYTF. In DNA, the CDR3 is TGTGCCAGCAGTCCTACGGGACAGTACTATGGCTACACCTTC.

This chain connects TRBV7-6 to TRBJ2-5; weak D call: TRBD1 (5 bases). V was shortened by 3 bases and J by 2 bases, with 13 bases between the two germline ends. In germline, CDR1 is SGHVS, CDR2 FNYEAQ. CDR3 length: 15 amino acids. CDR3 bases: TGTGCCAGCAGCTTGGCGCCAACAGGTCAAGAGACCCAGTACTTC. Residues: CASSLAPTGQETQYF.

Only a few counts were recorded for this clonotype. This chain uses TRBV2 with TRBJ2-1; D remains ambiguous. Germline assignment: CDR1 SNHLY and CDR2 FYNNEI. The germline V and J ends were trimmed by 10 bases and 7 bases, with 17 bases remaining between them. The CDR3 totals 13 residues. The CDR3 DNA reads as TGTGCCACTACCGGACCCTTGAGGAATGAGCAGTTCTTC. Amino acids: CATTGPLRNEQFF.

J is TRBJ2-1 and V is TRBV6-2 or TRBV6-3; 11 positions match TRBD2. The CDR3 is 17 residues long. V was pared by 0 bases and J by 3 bases, with 4 bases of the junction left unmatched. CDR1 is MNHEY and CDR2 is SVGEGT in the germline V gene. The CDR3 loop reads CASSYSRLAGIYNEQFF. CDR3 in DNA: TGTGCCAGCAGTTACTCTCGACTAGCGGGAATCTACAATGAGCAGTTCTTC.

The DNA for the CDR3 is TGTGCCAGCAGCTTAGTGACCTTAGCTAGCACAGATACGCAGTATTTT. This sequence encodes CASSLVTLASTDTQYF. The chain carries TRBV11-2 and TRBJ2-3; D is undetermined. V was cut by 1 base and J by 0 bases, with 11 bases left in between. The CDR3 extends over 16 amino acids. CDR1 and CDR2 from the germline V gene are SGHAT and FQNNGV.

V gene TRBV4-3 combines with J gene TRBJ1-2; D possibly corresponds to TRBD1 (5 bases). The CDR3 sequence is 15 residues long. In germline, CDR1 is LGHNA, CDR2 YSLEER. Trimming took 6 bases from V and 3 from J, leaving 17 bases between them. The CDR3 DNA is TGCGCCAGCAGACAACGTCTTACAGGCGACTATGGCTACACCTTC. It is translated as CASRQRLTGDYGYTF.

With regard to this clonotype: This may arise from a read error, as a much more abundant clone is one base away. J is TRBJ2-7 and V is TRBV27; 8 positions match TRBD2. Looked up from germline, CDR1 is MNHEY and CDR2 is SMNVEV (reference sequence). CDR3 size: 15 residues. The J segment lost 2 bases and the V segment lost 9 bases, leaving 12 bases of the junction unmatched. The CDR3 loop reads CARSVERGPTYEQYF. The CDR3 DNA is TGTGCCAGAAGTGTAGAGCGGGGGCCTACCTACGAGCAGTACTTC.

This clonotype was counted a single time. This chain uses TRBV20-1 with TRBJ2-7; D might be TRBD1 (6 bases). The V gene's germline CDR1 is DFQATT and CDR2 SNEGSKA (reference sequence). Trimming removed 4 bases from V and 4 bases from J, with 11 bases in between. This CDR3 contains 12 residues. The CDR3 coding sequence is TGCAGTGCTACGGGACACACTTACGAGCAGTACTTC. Its protein is CSATGHTYEQYF.

The chain is built from TRBV28 and TRBJ1-6; D gene unclear. There are 16 residues in the CDR3. Germline V gene sequence: CDR1 MDHEN, CDR2 SYDVKM. Trimming cost V 6 bases and J 0 bases, with 12 bases left between them. As DNA, the CDR3 is TGTGCCAGCAGCCGACTGTCGAGCTCCTATAATTCACCCCTCCACTTT. This codes for CASSRLSSSYNSPLHF.

The rearrangement uses TRBV6-6 and TRBJ1-6; 8 positions agree with TRBD1. The CDR3 runs to 13 residues. Germline CDR1 reads MNHNY; CDR2 reads SVGAGI (reference sequence). Unmatched junction bases numbered 5, after V lost 10 bases and J lost 6 bases. CDR3 loop: CATGTGVNSPLHF. Written as DNA, the CDR3 is TGTGCCACCGGGACAGGAGTTAATTCACCCCTCCACTTT.

This clonotype was counted only a few times. In nucleotides, the CDR3 is TGTGCCAGCAGTTCTATTCCGGGACGGATCAACTATGGCTACACCTTC. This codes for CASSSIPGRINYGYTF. This chain uses TRBV27 with TRBJ1-2; D is perhaps TRBD1 (5 bases). V lost 4 bases, J lost 2 bases, and 17 bases lay in between. The germline V gene has CDR1 MNHEY and CDR2 SMNVEV (reference sequence). The CDR3 consists of 16 residues.

The J gene is TRBJ1-1, the V gene TRBV6-1; D is unresolved. Germline V CDR1 and CDR2: MNHNS, SASEGT. This CDR3 is 14 amino acids long. Trimming pared 6 bases from V and 2 bases from J, leaving 13 bases between. Here the CDR3 reads CASSSRLINTEAFF. The DNA for the CDR3 is TGTGCCAGCAGCTCGCGTCTGATAAACACTGAAGCTTTCTTT.

The rearrangement uses TRBV6-1 and TRBJ1-1; a possible D gene is TRBD1 (6 bases). CDR1 is MNHNS, CDR2 SASEGT, per germline. There are 15 residues in the CDR3. Trimming shortened V by 6 bases and J by 3 bases, and 17 bases separated the two germline ends. Written as DNA, the CDR3 is TGTGCCAGCAGGCACACGAGGGGGACGGACACTGAAGCTTTCTTT. Protein: CASRHTRGTDTEAFF.

This clonotype has only a few counts. The chain uses TRBV7-2 and TRBJ2-7; D gene uncertain. CDR1 is SGHTA and CDR2 is FQGNSA in the germline V gene. The CDR3 sequence is 14 residues long. Trimming stripped 1 base from V and 2 bases from J, with 9 bases between. CDR3 residues: CASSLGEKAYEQYF. The CDR3 DNA sequence: TGTGCCAGCAGCTTAGGGGAAAAGGCCTACGAGCAGTACTTC.

J is TRBJ2-3 and V is TRBV27; D tentatively reads TRBD1 or TRBD2 (5 bases each). Between the trimmed V and J ends, which lost 6 bases and 5 bases, there was a span of 12 bases. This CDR3 has 13 amino acids. The germline gives CDR1 MNHEY, CDR2 SMNVEV (reference sequence). CDR3 residues: CASSGAYGDTQYF. CDR3 bases: TGTGCCAGCAGCGGGGCGTATGGAGATACGCAGTATTTT.

A remark on this clonotype: A junction end diverges from the germline sequence, so it may reflect a read error. The rearrangement links TRBV27 to TRBJ1-5; D unclear. Germline lookup yields CDR1 MNHEY and CDR2 SMNVEV (reference sequence). The CDR3 covers 15 residues. CDR3 sequence: CASSSQSDGYQTQHF. In DNA form, the CDR3 reads TGTGCCAGCAGTTCCCAGAGCGACGGATATCAGACCCAGCATTTT.

This clonotype was detected a few times. The chain recombines TRBV20-1 with TRBJ2-7; perhaps TRBD2 as D (5 bases). V was pared by 5 bases and J by 4 bases, with 9 bases between. CDR3 length: 11 amino acids. Germline V gives CDR1 DFQATT, CDR2 SNEGSKA (reference sequence). CDR3 nucleotide sequence: TGCAGTGCTGGGCCGGGGTACGAGCAGTACTTC. This translates into CSAGPGYEQYF.

This clonotype turned up a few times. One junction end does not reproduce the germline sequence, and a read error may be involved. The CDR3 region is CATSDPASSYEQYF. The CDR3, as DNA: TGTGCCACCAGTGACCCTGCTTCATCCTACGAGCAGTACTTT. J is TRBJ2-7 and V is TRBV24-1; D is undetermined. The CDR3 is 14 amino acids. The germline CDR1 and CDR2 sequences are KGHDR and SFDVKD.

This clonotype was counted between two and nine times. V usage is TRBV6-1 and J usage is TRBJ1-1; D might be TRBD1 (5 bases). Per germline, CDR1 MNHNS and CDR2 SASEGT. V was trimmed by 7 bases and J by 0 bases, leaving 9 bases between them. CDR3 length: 13 amino acids. CDR3 sequence: CASKWGMNTEAFF. The DNA of the CDR3 is TGTGCCAGCAAATGGGGCATGAACACTGAAGCTTTCTTT.

This clonotype has at least ten counts. CDR3 sequence reads: CASTKPPGTTEAFF. The CDR3 DNA sequence: TGTGCCAGCACAAAACCTCCGGGAACCACTGAAGCTTTCTTT. The chain employs TRBV6-1 and TRBJ1-1, with D unresolved. The germline V and J ends were trimmed by 7 bases and 4 bases, with 16 bases remaining between them. Germline V gene lookup returns CDR1 MNHNS and CDR2 SASEGT. This CDR3 has 14 residues.

This clonotype was counted ten times or more. This chain connects TRBV6-1 to TRBJ1-1, with TRBD1 as a possible D gene (5 bases). CDR1 and CDR2 from the germline V gene are MNHNS and SASEGT. V dropped 6 bases and J dropped 0 bases, with 11 bases sitting between them. The CDR3 consists of 14 residues. The CDR3 loop is CASRHDRVNTEAFF. CDR3 coding DNA: TGTGCCAGCAGACACGACAGAGTGAACACTGAAGCTTTCTTT.

This clonotype turned up a few times. The chain recombines TRBV6-2 or TRBV6-3 with TRBJ2-3, with D tentatively TRBD1 (6 bases). The CDR3 spans 18 residues. Trimming stripped 2 bases from V and 0 bases from J, with 18 bases between. Looked up from germline, CDR1 is MNHEY and CDR2 is SVGEGT. In DNA form, the CDR3 reads TGTGCCAGCAGTTACAGGTTAGAAACAGGGAGCAGCACAGATACGCAGTATTTT. This translates into CASSYRLETGSSTDTQYF.

This clonotype was detected only once. The chain joins TRBV6-6 to TRBJ2-3, with 10 bases aligning to TRBD2. This CDR3 is built from 17 residues. Per germline, CDR1 MNHNY and CDR2 SVGAGI (reference sequence). Trimming at V came to 0 bases and at J to 0 bases, leaving 3 bases not matched to a gene. The CDR3 nucleotides read TGTGCCAGCAGTTACTCTTCGACTAGCGGGAGCACAGATACGCAGTATTTT. Its translation: CASSYSSTSGSTDTQYF.

The rearrangement joins TRBV3-1 to TRBJ2-5, with a possible D match to TRBD1 (5 bases). Trimming shortened V by 4 bases and J by 0 bases, and 9 bases separated the two germline ends. The CDR3 totals 14 residues. Germline assignment: CDR1 LGHDT and CDR2 YNNKEL (reference sequence). CDR3 sequence: CASSLTANQETQYF. CDR3 sequence (DNA): TGTGCCAGCAGCCTGACAGCGAACCAAGAGACCCAGTACTTC.